What follows are 10 T cell receptor beta chains derived from one specimen sequenced in a study of T cell clonality in common variable immunodeficiency. The assay was immunoSEQ multiplex PCR, and TCRdb's table has in-frame clones only and misses some. The sample is made up of roughly 52,000 clones, none counted only once. The sequencing sample was made of peripheral blood mononuclear cells. The receptors shown here come from a person aged 18 to 70 in good health.

This clone was observed at least ten times. From the germline J gene comes the end of the CDR3, since the read stops 3 residues before it. The rearrangement links TRBV18 to TRBJ2-3; the D gene is possibly TRBD2 (5 bases). From germline, CDR1 is KGHSH and CDR2 LQKENI. This CDR3 has 17 amino acids. Deletions cut 6 bases from V and 0 bases from J, with 19 bases between. The CDR3 DNA, read in part, is TGTGCCAGCTCCCGTAGAGAAAACCCGGGGAGCACAGATACG. Translation gives CASSRRENPGSTDT. The full CDR3 reads CASSRRENPGSTDTQYF.

The table lists this clone with many counts. Read data end 3 residues before the CDR3 end; the end is taken from the germline J gene. The rearrangement uses TRBV6-4 and TRBJ2-3, with 10 nucleotides matching TRBD2. CDR1 and CDR2 (germline): MRHNA, SNTAGT. V lost 6 bases, J lost 3 bases, and 6 bases stayed unmatched. The CDR3 consists of 15 residues. The DNA read from the CDR3 is TGTGCCAGCAGGCGTCTAGCGGGAGCGACAGATACG. It is translated as CASRRLAGATDT. The CDR3 in full is CASRRLAGATDTQYF.

This clone was observed many times. The read ends 3 residues early relative to the CDR3; the germline J gene fills the gap. J is TRBJ2-7 and V is TRBV6-2 or TRBV6-3, with 11 bases aligning to TRBD2. The length of the CDR3 is 14 residues. V gave up 8 bases and J gave up 3 bases; unmatched junction bases: 6. Germline V gene data show CDR1 as MNHEY and CDR2 as SVGEGT. CDR3: CASDTGTSGYEQYF. The DNA read from the CDR3 is TGTGCCAGCGATACCGGGACTAGCGGCTACGAG.

Many counts were recorded for this clone. The CDR3 end is not reached by the read, which stops 3 residues before it; the germline J gene fills it in. The chain has TRBV6-4 and TRBJ2-7; 10 bases are shared with TRBD1. Germline V gene lookup returns CDR1 MRHNA and CDR2 SNTAGT. CDR3 length: 15 residues. J gave up 6 bases and V 3 bases, and 8 bases lay outside the gene matches. This chain's CDR3 is CASSEFGTGDLEQYF. The covered CDR3 bases are TGTGCCAGCAGTGAGTTCGGGACAGGGGATCTCGAG.

Ten or more counts support this clone. One end of the junction is discordant with germline, which a read error may explain. This chain's CDR3 is CASTLGLAAYEQYF. The CDR3 DNA, read in part, is TGTGCCAGCACCTTGGGACTAGCGGCCTACGAG. The chain recombines TRBV5-6 with TRBJ2-7; 11 bases match TRBD2. Read data end 3 residues before the CDR3 end; the end is taken from the germline J gene. CDR1 and CDR2 from the germline V gene are SGHDT and YYEEEE. There are 14 residues in the CDR3.

This clone was seen at least ten times. The read comes to an end 3 residues before the CDR3 does, leaving the germline J gene to fill in the end. The V gene is TRBV18, the J gene TRBJ1-4; D unclear. Looked up from germline, CDR1 is KGHSH and CDR2 is LQKENI. V was pared by 3 bases and J by 8 bases, with 7 bases between. The CDR3 spans 12 residues. The sequenced part of the CDR3 DNA is TGTGCCAGCTCACCCCAAGGGGAAAAA. Protein product: CASSPQGEK. From start to end, the CDR3 is CASSPQGEKLFF.

This clone showed up just a few times. The read gets to within 3 residues of the CDR3 end, and the germline J gene fills in the rest. The chain has TRBV18 and TRBJ1-1; a possible D gene is TRBD1 (6 bases). The germline V gene has CDR1 KGHSH and CDR2 LQKENI. The CDR3 is 12 amino acids. CDR3 DNA, as far as it was read: TGTGCCAGCTCACCTCTGGGACAAGAA. Translating gives CASSPLGQE. The CDR3 reads in full as CASSPLGQEAFF.

This clone was detected ten times or more. The read stops 3 residues short of the end of the CDR3; the missing end is completed from the germline J gene. This chain joins TRBV7-8 and TRBJ1-5, with a tentative D call TRBD1 (5 bases). This CDR3 has 17 amino acids. V gave up 4 bases and J gave up 0 bases, with 16 bases separating them. Germline V gene sequence: CDR1 SGHVS, CDR2 FQNEAQ. CDR3 in amino acids: CASSYLRGGYSNQPQHF. Incomplete CDR3 DNA: TGTGCCAGCAGCTACCTAAGGGGAGGGTATAGCAATCAGCCC.

This clone came up many times. The CDR3 extends 3 residues past the end of the read, so its final part is completed from the germline J gene. The gene calls are TRBV7-2 and TRBJ2-7; 7 bases map to TRBD2. Per the germline V gene, CDR1 is SGHTA and CDR2 is FQGNSA. The CDR3 runs to 14 residues. The ends lost 4 bases at V and 6 bases at J; junction bases unmatched: 9. CDR3 sequence: CASSSAGGVGEQYF. Incomplete CDR3 DNA: TGTGCCAGCAGCTCAGCTGGGGGGGTGGGCGAG.

This clone has at least ten counts. The read gets to within 3 residues of the CDR3 end, and the germline J gene fills in the rest. The rearrangement uses TRBV7-9 and TRBJ2-3; 7 nucleotides align to TRBD1. This CDR3 region has 14 residues. V was pared by 4 bases and J by 4 bases, with 5 bases of the junction left unmatched. CDR1 and CDR2 from the germline V gene are SEHNR and FQNEAQ (reference sequence). CDR3: CASSSRTGPDTQYF. CDR3 DNA, as far as it was read: TGTGCCAGCAGCTCGAGGACAGGCCCAGATACG.